A selection of T cell receptor beta chains follows, all from one sample in a study of radiation and T cells in renal cell carcinoma. The repertoire was sequenced with immunoSEQ multiplex PCR; TCRdb's copy has only in-frame clones and lacks some. The sample carries more than 60,000 clones, roughly 85% recorded once. Sequencing used blood, obtained from a patient whose treatment included radiotherapy and nephrectomy. The receptors shown here come from a woman aged 60-75 years with renal cell carcinoma. Each CDR3 is given with its conserved first and last residue. The D gene is left open where the match is weak. Expanded clones get a size class; other rows say once, few or many, or leave the size out.

16	TRBV19	-	TRBJ1-2	-	CASSIAQSQGIKGYTF	TGTGCCAGTAGTATAGCCCAATCACAGGGAATCAAGGGCTACACCTTC
15	TRBV9	-	TRBJ2-3	TRBD1	CASSLRQGGSDTQYF	TGTGCCAGCAGCCTGAGACAGGGGGGATCAGATACGCAGTATTTT
13	TRBV6-6	few	TRBJ1-5	-	CASSYGGNQPQHF	TGTGCCAGCAGTTACGGAGGCAATCAGCCCCAGCATTTT
11	TRBV6-1	-	TRBJ1-5	-	CASREEEPQHF	TGTGCCAGCAGGGAGGAGGAGCCCCAGCATTTT
14	TRBV6-6	once	TRBJ2-1	-	CASSPRGLLNEQFF	TGTGCCAGCAGTCCTCGAGGTCTGTTGAATGAGCAGTTCTTC
17	TRBV4-1	-	TRBJ2-7	-	CASSQGYSGLVSYEQYF	TGCGCCAGCAGCCAAGGGTATTCAGGGTTGGTGTCCTACGAGCAGTACTTC
15	TRBV28	-	TRBJ1-1	-	CASSLPGQLNTEAFF	TGTGCCAGCAGTTTACCAGGGCAGCTTAACACTGAAGCTTTCTTT
16	TRBV29-1	-	TRBJ2-2	-	CSVEVLSVRDPGELFF	TGCAGCGTTGAAGTACTGTCAGTGAGGGACCCCGGGGAGCTGTTTTTT
13	TRBV7-9	once	TRBJ2-1	-	CASSLEGWSEQFF	TGTGCCAGCAGCTTAGAAGGCTGGAGTGAGCAGTTCTTC
14	TRBV7-9	-	TRBJ2-1	-	CASSPLRGGDEQFF	TGTGCCAGCAGCCCGCTCCGGGGCGGGGATGAGCAGTTCTTC
15	TRBV7-2	once	TRBJ1-2	-	CASSLVRTAYRGYTF	TGTGCCAGCAGCTTAGTCCGGACAGCCTATAGGGGCTACACCTTC
13	TRBV5-6	-	TRBJ2-1	TRBD2	CASSLTSGYEQFF	TGTGCCAGCAGCTTGACTAGCGGCTACGAGCAGTTCTTC
15	TRBV11-1	-	TRBJ1-1	TRBD1	CASSSGQGSYGEAFF	TGTGCCAGCAGCTCCGGACAGGGGTCTTATGGTGAAGCTTTCTTT
15	TRBV10-3	-	TRBJ2-5	TRBD1	CAISESGTGQETQYF	TGTGCCATCAGTGAGTCTGGGACAGGGCAAGAGACCCAGTACTTC
15	TRBV7-9	-	TRBJ2-7	TRBD1	CASSFEDRGHYEQYF	TGTGCCAGCAGCTTTGAGGACAGGGGGCACTACGAGCAGTACTTC
15	TRBV6-5	-	TRBJ2-7	TRBD1	CASSYQPDRGYEQYF	TGTGCCAGCAGTTACCAGCCGGACAGGGGTTACGAGCAGTACTTC
14	TRBV6-6	-	TRBJ2-7	-	CASSKGSVAAEQYF	TGTGCCAGCAGTAAAGGGAGTGTAGCGGCAGAGCAGTACTTC
17	TRBV5-1	few	TRBJ1-1	-	CASSSVAFGLGNTEAFF	TGCGCCAGCAGCTCTGTAGCTTTCGGGTTGGGGAACACTGAAGCTTTCTTT
16	TRBV7-9	-	TRBJ2-1	TRBD2	CASSALLAGVYNEQFF	TGTGCCAGCAGCGCCCTCCTAGCGGGAGTTTACAATGAGCAGTTCTTC
10	TRBV9	-	TRBJ2-1	TRBD2	CASAGDEQFF	TGTGCCAGCGCGGGGGACGAGCAGTTCTTC
14	TRBV19	-	TRBJ1-2	-	CASSIKSANYGYTF	TGTGCCAGTAGTATAAAGTCAGCTAACTATGGCTACACCTTC
16	TRBV10-3	-	TRBJ1-1	TRBD1	CASSHDQTGLNTEAFF	TGTGCCAGCAGCCACGACCAGACAGGGTTGAACACTGAAGCTTTCTTT
16	TRBV9	once	TRBJ2-3	TRBD2	CASSTGGGRSTDTQYF	TGTGCCAGCAGCACCGGCGGGGGACGGAGCACAGATACGCAGTATTTT
12	TRBV10-3	-	TRBJ2-7	-	CAISESGYEQYF	TGTGCCATCAGTGAGTCGGGCTACGAGCAGTACTTC
14	TRBV19	-	TRBJ2-5	TRBD1	CACAPGQFQETQYF	TGTGCCTGCGCTCCGGGACAGTTTCAAGAGACCCAGTACTTC
14	TRBV21-1	-	TRBJ2-7	-	CASSVRDSAYEQYF	TGTGCCAGCAGCGTACGGGACAGTGCCTACGAGCAGTACTTC
14	TRBV4-1	few	TRBJ2-2	TRBD1	CASSQGQGAGELFF	TGCGCCAGCAGCCAGGGTCAGGGGGCCGGGGAGCTGTTTTTT
14	TRBV5-6	few	TRBJ2-5	-	CASSSPGLQETQYF	TGTGCCAGCAGCTCACCGGGACTCCAAGAGACCCAGTACTTC
13	TRBV15	-	TRBJ1-5	-	CATSRDLDQPQHF	TGTGCCACCAGCAGAGATCTGGATCAGCCCCAGCATTTT
12	TRBV2	few	TRBJ2-7	-	CASTRATYEQYF	TGTGCCAGCACTCGGGCCACCTACGAGCAGTACTTC
12	TRBV29-1	few	TRBJ1-1	-	CSVESSNTEAFF	TGCAGCGTTGAGAGTTCGAACACTGAAGCTTTCTTT
15	TRBV11-2	-	TRBJ2-7	-	CASSLERQASYEQYF	TGTGCCAGCAGCTTAGAGAGACAGGCCTCCTACGAGCAGTACTTC
16	TRBV9	few	TRBJ1-2	TRBD1	CASSIRTGGAQGGYTF	TGTGCCAGCAGCATTCGGACAGGGGGCGCCCAGGGTGGCTACACCTTC
17	TRBV7-3	-	TRBJ1-1	-	CASSLRSVGNGATEAFF	TGTGCCAGCAGCTTAAGGTCTGTGGGGAATGGGGCCACTGAAGCTTTCTTT
17	TRBV27	-	TRBJ1-5	TRBD1	CASSPLSTTGGNQPQHF	TGTGCCAGCAGTCCCCTTTCCACGACAGGGGGCAATCAGCCCCAGCATTTT
13	TRBV7-2	-	TRBJ2-3	-	CASSFKSTDTQYF	TGTGCCAGCAGCTTTAAAAGCACAGATACGCAGTATTTT
14	TRBV6-5	-	TRBJ1-1	-	CASSGQMGSPEAFF	TGTGCCAGCAGTGGCCAGATGGGGTCGCCCGAAGCTTTCTTT
15	TRBV28	-	TRBJ2-3	TRBD2	CASSLSGFRTDTQYF	TGTGCCAGCAGTCTTAGCGGGTTTAGGACAGATACGCAGTATTTT
12	TRBV7-3	-	TRBJ2-3	-	CASSRGADTQYF	TGTGCCAGCAGCCGAGGTGCAGATACGCAGTATTTT
15	TRBV25-1	-	TRBJ2-1	TRBD2	CASSGISGSSNEQFF	TGTGCCAGCAGTGGGATTAGCGGGAGTTCGAATGAGCAGTTCTTC
16	TRBV5-1	-	TRBJ2-2	TRBD1	CASSLTTGVDTGELFF	TGCGCCAGCAGCTTAACGACAGGGGTGGACACCGGGGAGCTGTTTTTT
16	TRBV9	-	TRBJ2-5	TRBD1	CASSGRQGAGVETQYF	TGTGCCAGCAGCGGAAGACAGGGGGCGGGGGTAGAGACCCAGTACTTC
12	TRBV5-1	-	TRBJ1-2	-	CASSLESAGYTF	TGCGCCAGCAGCTTGGAGAGTGCGGGCTACACCTTC
9	TRBV20-1	-	TRBJ1-1	-	CSARDGAFF	TGCAGTGCTAGAGATGGGGCTTTCTTT
17	TRBV4-1	-	TRBJ1-1	TRBD1	CASSHQGAGAMNTEAFF	TGCGCCAGCAGCCATCAGGGGGCGGGGGCAATGAACACTGAAGCTTTCTTT
14	TRBV7-9	few	TRBJ1-6	-	CASRWDPYDSPLHF	TGTGCCAGCAGGTGGGACCCGTACGATTCACCCCTCCACTTT
16	TRBV19	-	TRBJ2-2	-	CASSIGSVVNTGELFF	TGTGCCAGTAGTATAGGGTCCGTAGTAAACACCGGGGAGCTGTTTTTT
12	TRBV10-3	-	TRBJ2-7	-	CAISETAYEQYF	TGTGCCATCAGTGAGACGGCCTACGAGCAGTACTTC
13	TRBV6-5	-	TRBJ1-5	TRBD1	CASSFDRDQPQHF	TGTGCCAGCAGTTTTGACAGGGATCAGCCCCAGCATTTT
14	TRBV7-9	-	TRBJ2-7	-	CASSLTELSYEQYF	TGTGCCAGCAGCCTGACGGAGCTCTCCTACGAGCAGTACTTC
13	TRBV28	-	TRBJ1-1	-	CASSLGGGTEAFF	TGTGCCAGCAGTTTGGGGGGGGGCACTGAAGCTTTCTTT
15	TRBV25-1	-	TRBJ1-4	-	CASSELFGGGEKLFF	TGTGCCAGCAGCGAATTATTCGGGGGGGGTGAAAAACTGTTTTTT
13	TRBV4-1	-	TRBJ1-3	-	CASSQAGGNTIYF	TGCGCCAGCAGCCAAGCCGGGGGAAACACCATATATTTT
15	TRBV4-3	few	TRBJ2-3	-	CASSQGGGWADTQYF	TGCGCCAGCAGCCAAGGAGGGGGGTGGGCAGATACGCAGTATTTT
16	TRBV13	-	TRBJ1-4	TRBD1	CASSFTAGGRREKLFF	TGTGCCAGCAGCTTTACGGCAGGGGGCAGGAGGGAAAAACTGTTTTTT
15	TRBV9	-	TRBJ2-1	-	CASSVARGLFNEQFF	TGTGCCAGCAGCGTAGCCAGAGGGCTTTTCAATGAGCAGTTCTTC
12	TRBV19	-	TRBJ1-2	-	CASTDAWYGYTF	TGTGCCAGTACTGACGCTTGGTATGGCTACACCTTC